This TCR beta chain came from a study of regulatory T cells in long-lasting Graves disease (dated by TCRdb to about 2021). Broadly, across the study: Newly diagnosed Graves' disease patients had taken antithyroid drugs for less than 3 months. Peripheral blood TCR sequencing and RNA sequencing compared persistent Graves' disease patients with newly diagnosed Graves' disease patients. The study took place in China and was registered as a clinical trial. A total of 35 or so samples were covered by TCR sequencing, comprising approximately 13 persistent and 20 or so newly diagnosed Graves' disease patients.

What the research found in general, with its limitations: Sequencing and analysis were limited to the TCR beta chain. The study examined only peripheral blood because the primary lesion, thyroid tissue, could not be accessed. Persistent Graves' disease patients showed lower TCR Shannon entropy and fewer highly expanded clones than newly diagnosed patients, suggesting clonal expansion. The authors acknowledged the small sample size as a limitation that may reduce accuracy. A larger number of public clonotypes was shared among persistent patients (more than 2,500) than among newly diagnosed patients (more than 850).

This clonotype has a count of ten or more. The target of this receptor is not known. The input lacks base qualities; no much larger clone sits a single base away. Libraries were made using multiplex PCR. The data were produced on an Illumina HiSeq 4000. TCR beta libraries were built with iRepertoire HTBI primers and Arm-PCR amplification of CDR3 regions. Before sequencing, the PCR products underwent gel purification. For the original study's pipeline: A total of roughly 65 TRBV and approximately 15 TRBJ segments were identified across samples and were used for gene usage analysis of CDR3 amino acid clonotypes. COPE and FqMerger were used to merge filtered high-quality paired reads into contigs. BLAST was used to align contigs to IMGT TRBV, TRBD and TRBJ reference genes, with CDR3 defined following IMGT. Any clonotype with a frequency above 0.1% was counted as a highly expanded clone. Repertoire diversity was measured by Shannon entropy, and V-J evenness by the Gini coefficient. Public clonotypes were defined as clonotypes shared by more than one individual. TCRdb reprocessing: public reads trimmed at Q25 with fastp, clones called with MiXCR, in-frame beta chains kept. Rows merge per CDR3 protein into single entries with the most common DNA and genes. TCRdb, rather than the study authors, made the V and J calls. This sample comprises approximately 230,000 distinct CDR3 sequences, around 16% of them detected only once. The top ten clones comprise about 20% of the sample.

Read against the paper, the sample's time point label means: newly diagnosed GD, antithyroid drugs for less than 3 months. RNA was extracted from PBMCs in TRIzol for both TCR sequencing and RNA sequencing. The diagnosis of Graves' disease followed American Thyroid Association guidelines. The patients came from an endocrinology department in Xi'an, China. Each patient gave about 9.1 milliliters of peripheral blood, collected in an EDTA anticoagulant tube. Ficoll Paque Plus density gradient separation was used to isolate PBMCs, and no further T cell sorting was done. An Agilent 2100 Bioanalyzer and agarose gel were used to check RNA quality, and a NanoDrop 2000 was used to measure RNA concentration. The sample was peripheral blood mononuclear cells (PBMCs), taken at new diagnosis, from a patient treated with antithyroid drugs. The receptor comes from a female donor with Graves disease.

The DNA is TGTGCCAGCTCTCATCGACAGGGCTCAACTAATGAAAAACTGTTTTTT. It encodes CASSHRQGSTNEKLFF. The chain is encoded by TRBV18 joined to TRBJ1-4; TRBD1 agrees with 7 junctional bases. Trimming leaves V shorter by 6 bases and J shorter by 0 bases, with the junction holding 7 bases beyond the gene matches. Per the germline V gene, KGHSH is the CDR1 and LQKENI is the CDR2. The CDR3 measures 16 amino acids from cysteine to phenylalanine. Only the CDR3 part of the read is kept: 48 bases, read in frame from the first base.